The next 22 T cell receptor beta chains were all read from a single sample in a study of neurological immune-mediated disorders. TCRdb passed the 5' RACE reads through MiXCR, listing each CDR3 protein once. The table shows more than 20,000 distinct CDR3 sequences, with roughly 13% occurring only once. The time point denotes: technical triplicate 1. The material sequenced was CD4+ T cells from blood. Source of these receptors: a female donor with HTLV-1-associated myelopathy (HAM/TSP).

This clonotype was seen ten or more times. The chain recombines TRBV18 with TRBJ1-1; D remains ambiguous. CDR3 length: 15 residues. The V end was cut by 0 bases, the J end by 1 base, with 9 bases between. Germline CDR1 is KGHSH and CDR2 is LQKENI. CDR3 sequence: CASSPPGTTNTEAFF. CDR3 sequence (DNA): TGTGCCAGCTCACCACCTGGCACAACGAACACTGAAGCTTTCTTT.

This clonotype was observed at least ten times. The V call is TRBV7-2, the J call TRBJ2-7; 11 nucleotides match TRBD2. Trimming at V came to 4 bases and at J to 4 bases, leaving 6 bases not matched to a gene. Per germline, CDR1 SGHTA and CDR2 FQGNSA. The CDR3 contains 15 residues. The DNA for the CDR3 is TGTGCCAGCAGCTCCCCTAGCGGGGGGAGGTACGAGCAGTACTTC. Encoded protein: CASSSPSGGRYEQYF.

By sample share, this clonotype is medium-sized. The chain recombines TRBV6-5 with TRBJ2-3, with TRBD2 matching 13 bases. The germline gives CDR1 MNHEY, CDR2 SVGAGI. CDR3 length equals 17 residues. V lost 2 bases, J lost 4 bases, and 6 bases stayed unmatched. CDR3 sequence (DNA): TGTGCCAGCAGTTACCGTATACTAGCGGGGGGGCCAGATACGCAGTATTTT. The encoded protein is CASSYRILAGGPDTQYF.

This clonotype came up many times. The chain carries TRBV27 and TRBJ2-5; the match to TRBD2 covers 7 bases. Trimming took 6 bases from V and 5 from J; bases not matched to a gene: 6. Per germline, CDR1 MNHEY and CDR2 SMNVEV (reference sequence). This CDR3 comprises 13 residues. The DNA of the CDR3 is TGTGCCAGCAGCCACGGGGGAGGGGAGACCCAGTACTTC. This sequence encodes CASSHGGGETQYF.

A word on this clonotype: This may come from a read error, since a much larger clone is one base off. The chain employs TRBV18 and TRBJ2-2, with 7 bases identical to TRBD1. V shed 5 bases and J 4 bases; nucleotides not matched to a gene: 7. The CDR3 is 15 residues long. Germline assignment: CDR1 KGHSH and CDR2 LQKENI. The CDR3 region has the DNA TGTGCCAGCTCATCACAGGGGCATGGCACCGGGGAGCTGTTTTTT. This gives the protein CASSSQGHGTGELFF.

In DNA form, the CDR3 reads TGCGCCAGCAGTGACTACAGGACAGGGAACTCCTACGAGCAGTACTTC. Residues: CASSDYRTGNSYEQYF. The V and J genes are TRBV10-1 and TRBJ2-7; 8 bases line up with TRBD1. V shed 3 bases and J 0 bases; nucleotides not matched to a gene: 7. Germline values: CDR1 WNHNN, CDR2 SYGVQD (reference sequence). The length of the CDR3 is 16 residues.

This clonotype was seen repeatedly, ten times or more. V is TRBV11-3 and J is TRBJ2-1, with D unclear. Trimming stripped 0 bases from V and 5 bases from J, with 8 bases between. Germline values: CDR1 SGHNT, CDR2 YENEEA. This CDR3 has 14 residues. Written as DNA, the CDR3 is TGTGCCAGCAGCTTAGATTCCCTTAACAATGAGCAGTTCTTC. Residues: CASSLDSLNNEQFF.

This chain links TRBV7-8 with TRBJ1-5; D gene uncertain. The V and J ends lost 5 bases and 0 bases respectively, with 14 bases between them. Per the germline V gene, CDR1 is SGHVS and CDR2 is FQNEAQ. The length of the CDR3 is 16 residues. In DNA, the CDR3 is TGTGCCAGCAGCCCTATCGGGCGAAATAGCAATCAGCCCCAGCATTTT. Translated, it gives CASSPIGRNSNQPQHF.

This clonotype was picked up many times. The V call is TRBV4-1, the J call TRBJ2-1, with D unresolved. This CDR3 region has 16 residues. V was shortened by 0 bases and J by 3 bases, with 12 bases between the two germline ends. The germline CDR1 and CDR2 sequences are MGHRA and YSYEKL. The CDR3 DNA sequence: TGCGCCAGCAGCCAAGAAGGTCAGGAGAACTACAATGAGCAGTTCTTC. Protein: CASSQEGQENYNEQFF.

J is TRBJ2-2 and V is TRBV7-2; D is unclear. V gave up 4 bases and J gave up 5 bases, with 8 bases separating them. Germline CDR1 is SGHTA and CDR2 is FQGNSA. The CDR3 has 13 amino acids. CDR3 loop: CASSSRRTGELFF. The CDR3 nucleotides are TGTGCCAGCAGCTCTCGACGGACCGGGGAGCTGTTTTTT.

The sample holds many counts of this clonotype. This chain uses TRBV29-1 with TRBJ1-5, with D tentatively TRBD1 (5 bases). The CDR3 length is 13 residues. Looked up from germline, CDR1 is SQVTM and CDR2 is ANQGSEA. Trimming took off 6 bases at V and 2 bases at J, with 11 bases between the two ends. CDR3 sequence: CSVQAAGNQPQHF. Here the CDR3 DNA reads TGCAGCGTACAGGCCGCGGGCAATCAGCCCCAGCATTTT.

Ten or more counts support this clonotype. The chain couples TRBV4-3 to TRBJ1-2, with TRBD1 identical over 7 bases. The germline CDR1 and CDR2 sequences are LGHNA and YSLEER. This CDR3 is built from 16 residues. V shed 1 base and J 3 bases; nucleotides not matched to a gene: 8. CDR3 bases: TGCGCCAGCAGCCAAGTTCGGGACAGTTTCGACTATGGCTACACCTTC. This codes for CASSQVRDSFDYGYTF.

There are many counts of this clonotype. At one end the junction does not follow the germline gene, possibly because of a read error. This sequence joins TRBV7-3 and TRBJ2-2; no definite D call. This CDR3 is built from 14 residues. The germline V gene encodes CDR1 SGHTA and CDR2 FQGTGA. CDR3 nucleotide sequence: TGTGCCAGCAGCGGAAGCCCGAATACCGGGGAGCTGTTTTTT. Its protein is CASSGSPNTGELFF. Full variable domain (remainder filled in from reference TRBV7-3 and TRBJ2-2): GAGVSQTPSNKVTEKGKYVELRCDPISGHTALYWYRQSLGQGPEFLIYFQGTGAADDSGLPNDRFFAVRPEGSVSTLKIQRTERGDSAVYLCASSGSPNTGELFFGEGSRLTVL.

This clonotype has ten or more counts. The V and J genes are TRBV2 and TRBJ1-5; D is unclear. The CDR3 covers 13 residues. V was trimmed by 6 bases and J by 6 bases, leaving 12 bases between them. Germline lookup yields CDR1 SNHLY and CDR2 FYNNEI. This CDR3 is CASSNEGLQPQHF. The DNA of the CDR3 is TGTGCCAGCAGCAACGAGGGCCTTCAGCCCCAGCATTTT.

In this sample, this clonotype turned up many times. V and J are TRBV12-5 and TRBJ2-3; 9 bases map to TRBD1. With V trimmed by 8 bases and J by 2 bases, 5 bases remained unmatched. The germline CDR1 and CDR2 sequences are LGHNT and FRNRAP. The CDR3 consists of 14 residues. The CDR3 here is CASIRDRDTDTQYF. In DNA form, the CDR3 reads TGTGCTAGTATCCGGGACAGGGACACAGATACGCAGTATTTT.

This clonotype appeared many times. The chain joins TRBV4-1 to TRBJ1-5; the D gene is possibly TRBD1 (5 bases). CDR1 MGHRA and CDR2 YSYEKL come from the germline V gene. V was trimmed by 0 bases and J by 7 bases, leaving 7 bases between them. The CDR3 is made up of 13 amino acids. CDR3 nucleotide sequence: TGCGCCAGCAGCCAAGACCAGGGCCAGCCCCAGCATTTT. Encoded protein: CASSQDQGQPQHF.

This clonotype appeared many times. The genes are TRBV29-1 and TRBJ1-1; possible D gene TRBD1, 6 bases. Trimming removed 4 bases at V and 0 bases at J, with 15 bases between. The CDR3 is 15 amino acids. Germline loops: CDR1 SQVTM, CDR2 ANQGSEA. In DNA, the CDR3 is TGCAGCGTTGTCCCCCAGGGGTTGATGAACACTGAAGCTTTCTTT. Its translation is CSVVPQGLMNTEAFF.

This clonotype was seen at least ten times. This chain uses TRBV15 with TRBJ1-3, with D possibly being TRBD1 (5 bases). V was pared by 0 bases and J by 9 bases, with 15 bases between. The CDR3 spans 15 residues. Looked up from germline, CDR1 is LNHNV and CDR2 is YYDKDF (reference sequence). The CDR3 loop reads CATSRDRGSGATIYF. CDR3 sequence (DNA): TGTGCCACCAGCAGAGATAGAGGCTCTGGGGCCACCATATATTTT.

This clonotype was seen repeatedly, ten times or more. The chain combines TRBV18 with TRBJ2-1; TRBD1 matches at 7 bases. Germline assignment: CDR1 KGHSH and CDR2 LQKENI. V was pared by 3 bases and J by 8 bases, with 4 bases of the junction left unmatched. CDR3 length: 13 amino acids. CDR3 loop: CASSPGTDDEQFF. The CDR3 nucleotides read TGTGCCAGCTCACCCGGGACAGACGATGAGCAGTTCTTC.

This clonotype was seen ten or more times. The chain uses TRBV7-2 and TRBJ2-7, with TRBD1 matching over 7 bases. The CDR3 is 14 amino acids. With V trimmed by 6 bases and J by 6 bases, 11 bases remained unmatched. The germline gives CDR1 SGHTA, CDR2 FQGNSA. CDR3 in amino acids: CASSPDRDESEQYF. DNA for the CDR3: TGTGCCAGCAGTCCAGACAGGGATGAGTCCGAGCAGTACTTC.

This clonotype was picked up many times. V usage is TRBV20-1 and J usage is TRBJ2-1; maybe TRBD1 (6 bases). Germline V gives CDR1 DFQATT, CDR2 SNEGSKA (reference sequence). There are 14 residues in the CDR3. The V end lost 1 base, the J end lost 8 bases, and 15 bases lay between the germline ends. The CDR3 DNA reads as TGCAGTGCTAGAGGGGAGACAGGATTTTATGAGCAGTTCTTC. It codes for CSARGETGFYEQFF.

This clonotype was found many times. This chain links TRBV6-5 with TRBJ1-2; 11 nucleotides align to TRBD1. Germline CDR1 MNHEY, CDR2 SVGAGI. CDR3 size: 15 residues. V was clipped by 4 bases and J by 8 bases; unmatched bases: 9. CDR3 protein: CASSSPGQGGGGYTF. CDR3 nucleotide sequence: TGTGCCAGCAGTTCGCCGGGACAGGGGGGGGGAGGCTACACCTTC.